This T cell receptor beta chain was recorded in a study of blood T cell repertoires in COVID-19. Method: immunoSEQ multiplex PCR; TCRdb's copy keeps in-frame clones and lacks some. The table includes under 200,000 clones, about 85% detected once. This CDR3 is built from 14 residues. Trimming cost V 2 bases and J 5 bases, with 11 bases left between them. Germline values: CDR1 SGDLS, CDR2 YYNGEE. The TCR originated in a man in his sixties with active or convalescent COVID-19. The V call is TRBV9, the J call TRBJ2-1, with a weak D call TRBD2 (7 bases). Sample: peripheral blood. CDR3 region: CASSVRGGNNEQFF. CDR3 nucleotide sequence: TGTGCCAGCAGCGTGCGCGGGGGCAACAATGAGCAGTTCTTC. Full variable domain (missing parts from reference TRBV9 and TRBJ2-1): DSGVTQTPKHLITATGQRVTLRCSPRSGDLSVYWYQQSLDQGLQFLIQYYNGEERAKGNILERFSAQQFPDLHSELNLSSLELGDSALYFCASSVRGGNNEQFFGPGTRLTVL.